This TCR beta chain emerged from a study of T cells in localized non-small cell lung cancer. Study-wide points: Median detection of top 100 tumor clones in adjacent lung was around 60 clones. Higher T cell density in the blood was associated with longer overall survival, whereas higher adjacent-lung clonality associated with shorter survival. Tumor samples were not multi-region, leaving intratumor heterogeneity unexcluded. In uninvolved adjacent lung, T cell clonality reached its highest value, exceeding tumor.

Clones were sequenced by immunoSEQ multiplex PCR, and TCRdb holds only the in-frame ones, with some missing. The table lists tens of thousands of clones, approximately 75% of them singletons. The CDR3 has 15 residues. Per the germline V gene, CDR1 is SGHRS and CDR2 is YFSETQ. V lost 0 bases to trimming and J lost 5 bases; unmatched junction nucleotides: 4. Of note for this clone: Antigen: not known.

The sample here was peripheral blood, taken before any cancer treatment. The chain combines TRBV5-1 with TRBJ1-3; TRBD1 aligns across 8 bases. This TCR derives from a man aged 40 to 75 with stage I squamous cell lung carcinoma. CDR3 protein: CASSLGDRGRNTIYF. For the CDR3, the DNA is TGCGCCAGCAGCTTGGGTGACAGGGGAAGAAACACCATATATTTT.